This note documents a single T cell receptor beta chain sequence. Profiling relied on immunoSEQ multiplex PCR, and the TCRdb table lists in-frame clones only, not all of them. The profile shows about 250,000 clones, under 90% of them singletons. These data originate in a study of blood T cell repertoires in COVID-19. CDR3 length: 15 residues. Germline V gene data show CDR1 as SGDLS and CDR2 as YYNGEE. V shed 3 bases and J 7 bases; nucleotides not matched to a gene: 10. The chain is built from TRBV9 and TRBJ1-2; TRBD1 matches 9 bases. Specimen: peripheral blood. This clonotype was sampled from a woman in her forties who had recovered from COVID-19. The CDR3 DNA reads TGTGCCAGCAGCGCTGGGACAGGGTACGAGGTTGGCTACACCTTC. This encodes CASSAGTGYEVGYTF.